The rows below give T cell receptor beta chains drawn from one sample of a study of metastatic and nonmetastatic thyroid tumors. Via MiXCR, TCRdb re-called the PCR reads. Among tens of thousands of clones listed, 20% were seen once. Sequenced: adjacent normal tissue. The receptors shown here come from a female donor with papillary thyroid cancer or a benign thyroid nodule (not recorded which). Some clones in this sample may be carry-over from other donors' samples. The CDR3 runs from the conserved cysteine through the conserved F or W. Each record gives: V gene, clone size, CDR3 protein. Size tells how often a clone was seen (once, few, many) or the class of an expanded clone, and some rows leave it out.

TRBV20-1,medium-sized,CSARDNRGGNGYTF
TRBV7-9,NA,CASSSSLYSGNTIYF
TRBV27,medium-sized,CASSPRGSAPTEAFF
TRBV4-3,many,CASSQRTGGTDTQYF
TRBV2,few,CASTRTGWSNGYTF
TRBV6-2/TRBV6-3,once,CASSHRLCGSNYEQYF
TRBV7-3,many,CARRPSSGNTIYF
TRBV7-7,many,CASSLGTGSSYEQYF
TRBV10-3,medium-sized,CAISVLAGPNTEAFF
TRBV2,many,CASKGDRSQPLHF
TRBV28,NA,CASSQTSGRPQETQYF
TRBV7-9,many,CASSATVDYGYTF
TRBV9,NA,CASSARGGAAETQYF
TRBV11-2,NA,CASSLPRTAKYNERFF
TRBV7-2,NA,CATISQMNTEALF
TRBV5-1,many,CASSVSPGTGDRTEAFF
TRBV30,many,CAWGATNIQYF
TRBV4-1,many,CASSQNTQRGGNEQFF
TRBV20-1,many,CSASRASGNYEQYF
TRBV7-2,many,CASSLELNTEAFF
TRBV20-1,NA,CSASRGAGGTEAFF
TRBV11-2,NA,CASSTLAGGTSEQFF
TRBV4-1,many,CASSQPAASSGANVLTF
TRBV20-1,many,CSVYGTSNTEAFF
TRBV7-2,many,CASSLEGGSGEQFF
TRBV28,many,CASSLVLSNQPQHF
TRBV6-1,medium-sized,CASSGREATEAFF
TRBV19,many,CASSTRTSGRGDTQYF
TRBV15,many,CATSRGGVSPNYGYTF
TRBV2,medium-sized,CASRQGENTGELFF
TRBV4-1,many,CASSQVLAGSYEQYF
TRBV5-1,NA,CVSSFRANQVDEQYF
TRBV20-1,once,CSAIECGNTIYF
TRBV19,NA,CASSSPGAKIYGYTF
TRBV20-1,many,CSARDPRGGYTDTQYF
TRBV11-2,few,CASSSLLAGGAIHEQFF
TRBV11-2,few,CASSLAGGENYEQYF
TRBV24-1,NA,CATSEQDRAHEQFF
TRBV6-2/TRBV6-3,few,CASSPGQGAPGANVLTF
TRBV29-1,many,CSVGAPSTDTQYF